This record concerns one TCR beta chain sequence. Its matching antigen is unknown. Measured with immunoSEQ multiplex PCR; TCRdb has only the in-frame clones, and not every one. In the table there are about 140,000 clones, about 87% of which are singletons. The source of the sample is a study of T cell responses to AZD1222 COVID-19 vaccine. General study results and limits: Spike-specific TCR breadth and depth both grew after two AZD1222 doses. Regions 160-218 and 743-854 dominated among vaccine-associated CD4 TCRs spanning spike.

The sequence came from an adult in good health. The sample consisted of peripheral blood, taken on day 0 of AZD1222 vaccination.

This chain's CDR3 is CASSLAQGATEAFF. CDR3 sequence (DNA): TGTGCCAGCAGCTTAGCACAGGGGGCTACTGAAGCTTTCTTT. The rearrangement joins TRBV7-2 to TRBJ1-1, with TRBD1 matching 9 bases. Trimming at V came to 0 bases and at J to 5 bases, leaving 1 base not matched to a gene. Per germline, CDR1 SGHTA and CDR2 FQGNSA. The length of the CDR3 is 14 residues.